This is a list of T cell receptor beta chains from one sample in a study of blood T cells in healthy people across ages. MiXCR was run by TCRdb on the 5' RACE reads, yielding one entry per CDR3 protein. This table has approximately 770,000 distinct CDR3 sequences, 55% to 70% appearing once. Sample: blood. The receptors were gathered from a man between 25 and 39 years old in good health. Each CDR3 is given with its conserved first and last residue. Each record gives: CDR3 protein, V gene, J gene, D gene. D genes are given only for firm matches.

CASSVEPGGGTEAFF	TRBV9	TRBJ1-1	.
CASSQDRFAGEGTDTQYF	TRBV4-2	TRBJ2-3	TRBD2
CASSQVGGGYEQFF	TRBV4-2	TRBJ2-1	TRBD2
CSAPNREGRYEQYF	TRBV20-1	.	.
CSATHQGALLNIRYF	TRBV20-1	TRBJ2-4	TRBD1
CASSLFGTGADTQYF	TRBV5-1	TRBJ2-3	TRBD1
CASSQVAGVSTDTQYF	TRBV4-2	TRBJ2-3	TRBD2
CAISAAEETQYF	TRBV10-3	.	.
CASTDRQRHVSGANVLTF	TRBV3-1	TRBJ2-6	.
CATSVATGQGSTGELFF	TRBV24-1	TRBJ2-2	TRBD1
CASSLRADGYTF	TRBV12-3/TRBV12-4	TRBJ1-2	.
CSARDMRRSDEQFF	TRBV20-1	TRBJ2-1	.
CASKLRDRASGYTF	TRBV12-3/TRBV12-4	TRBJ1-2	TRBD1
CASSQEPAGGPETQYF	TRBV4-2	TRBJ2-5	TRBD2
CASSYGGQGEKLFF	TRBV6-6	TRBJ1-4	.
CASSLILGQGSNEQFF	TRBV12-3/TRBV12-4	TRBJ2-1	TRBD1
CASSSPALAGGSWGTDTQYF	TRBV27	TRBJ2-3	TRBD2
CASTLGLGDTQYF	TRBV27	TRBJ2-3	.
CASSSGLAIRTQYF	TRBV7-2	TRBJ2-3	TRBD2
CASIRPGNTEAFF	TRBV7-9	TRBJ1-1	.
CASSAGTSDYNEQFF	TRBV7-9	TRBJ2-1	TRBD2
CASSKGQRDMNTEAFF	TRBV25-1	TRBJ1-1	.